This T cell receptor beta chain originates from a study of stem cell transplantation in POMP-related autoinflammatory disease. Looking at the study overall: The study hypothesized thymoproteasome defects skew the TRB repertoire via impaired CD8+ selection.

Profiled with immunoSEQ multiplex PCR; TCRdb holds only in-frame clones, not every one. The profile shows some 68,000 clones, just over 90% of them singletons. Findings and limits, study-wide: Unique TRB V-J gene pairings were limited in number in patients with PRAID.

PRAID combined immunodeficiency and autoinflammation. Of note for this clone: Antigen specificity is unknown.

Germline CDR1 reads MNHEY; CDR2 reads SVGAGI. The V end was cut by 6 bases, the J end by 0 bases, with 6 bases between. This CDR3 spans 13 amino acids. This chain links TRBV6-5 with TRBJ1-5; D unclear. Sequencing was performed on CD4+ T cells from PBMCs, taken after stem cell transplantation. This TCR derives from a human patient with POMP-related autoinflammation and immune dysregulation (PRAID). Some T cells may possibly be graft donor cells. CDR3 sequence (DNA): TGTGCCAGCAGCCTTACTAGCAATCAGCCCCAGCATTTT. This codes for CASSLTSNQPQHF.